The entry below gives a single T cell receptor beta chain sequence along with its context. The data were taken from a study of response to subunit inactivated influenza vaccine. MiXCR, run by TCRdb on the RT-PCR reads, gives a single entry per CDR3 protein. Among about 540,000 distinct CDR3 sequences listed, around a quarter were seen once. Germline V lookup: CDR1 SGHAT, CDR2 FQNNGV. With V trimmed by 4 bases and J by 8 bases, 5 bases remained unmatched. The length of the CDR3 is 13 residues. These data also featured in a second study, about T cells expressing NK-cell markers. That paper adds: TCR beta libraries carry UMIs added by 5'RACE template switching. Sorted CD3+CD56+NKG2C+, CD3+CD56+NKG2C- and CD3+CD56-NKG2C+ T-cell subsets were beta-chain profiled. Dominant NKG2C+ clonotype frequencies of 1.0-7.0% of CD8+ T cells were measured in about six donors. There remained a lack of clarity about HCMV specificity of expanded NKG2C+ T cell clones.

Specimen: CD4+ T cells sorted from PBMCs, collected 11 to 12 days after vaccination. The V gene is TRBV11-2, the J gene TRBJ2-1, with 7 bases fitting TRBD2. This sequence was found in a man aged 50 to 60 who received an inactivated influenza vaccine. The CDR3 is CASSSSGTYEQFF. The CDR3 nucleotides are TGTGCCAGCAGCTCCAGCGGGACCTATGAGCAGTTCTTC.